This is a list of T cell receptor beta chains from one sample in a study of beta chain features in type 1 diabetes. Assay used: immunoSEQ multiplex PCR; TCRdb lists only in-frame clones, some missing. This table holds hundreds of thousands of clones, under 20% found once. The sequenced material came from naive CD4+ T cells from blood. These TCRs come from a woman aged 18-35 years in good health. The CDR3 runs from the conserved cysteine through the conserved F or W. Each record gives: V gene, clone size, D gene, J gene, CDR3 protein, CDR3 DNA. A D gene is named only where the DNA matches it firmly. The listing skips clone size in some rows; elsewhere it reads once, few, many or a size class.

v_gene: TRBV2
abundance: few
d_gene: NA
j_gene: TRBJ2-5
CDR3aa: CASSEFLETQYF
CDR3nt: TGTGCCAGCAGTGAATTCTTAGAGACCCAGTACTTC

v_gene: TRBV27
abundance: NA
d_gene: TRBD1
j_gene: TRBJ1-2
CDR3aa: CASSLSPGTGGTYGYTF
CDR3nt: TGTGCCAGCAGTTTATCCCCCGGGACAGGGGGCACCTATGGCTACACCTTC

v_gene: TRBV27
abundance: NA
d_gene: TRBD1
j_gene: TRBJ2-7
CDR3aa: CASSSDRGVYEQYF
CDR3nt: TGTGCCAGCAGTTCGGACAGGGGTGTCTACGAGCAGTACTTC

v_gene: TRBV7-2
abundance: NA
d_gene: NA
j_gene: TRBJ2-5
CDR3aa: CASSPNSMIPETQYF
CDR3nt: TGTGCCAGCAGCCCGAACAGTATGATCCCGGAGACCCAGTACTTC

v_gene: TRBV28
abundance: few
d_gene: NA
j_gene: TRBJ1-5
CDR3aa: CASSDVNQPQHF
CDR3nt: TGTGCCAGCAGTGACGTCAATCAGCCCCAGCATTTT

v_gene: TRBV2
abundance: few
d_gene: NA
j_gene: TRBJ2-5
CDR3aa: CASIRTKGHRQETQYF
CDR3nt: TGTGCCAGCATCCGAACGAAGGGACACCGCCAAGAGACCCAGTACTTC

v_gene: TRBV6-5
abundance: NA
d_gene: NA
j_gene: TRBJ2-1
CDR3aa: CASSYSTSNEQFF
CDR3nt: TGTGCCAGCAGTTACTCGACTAGTAATGAGCAGTTCTTC

v_gene: TRBV5-4
abundance: few
d_gene: TRBD1
j_gene: TRBJ1-4
CDR3aa: CASSRGQEKLFF
CDR3nt: TGTGCCAGCAGCAGGGGACAGGAAAAACTGTTTTTT

v_gene: TRBV4-2
abundance: NA
d_gene: NA
j_gene: TRBJ2-5
CDR3aa: CASSQESGEQYF
CDR3nt: TGTGCCAGCAGCCAAGAGTCCGGAGAGCAGTACTTC

v_gene: TRBV4-3
abundance: few
d_gene: NA
j_gene: TRBJ1-5
CDR3aa: CASSQDLYQPQHF
CDR3nt: TGCGCCAGCAGCCAAGATCTGTATCAGCCCCAGCATTTT

v_gene: TRBV9
abundance: NA
d_gene: TRBD2
j_gene: TRBJ2-5
CDR3aa: CASSPVGLAGRRQTQYF
CDR3nt: TGTGCCAGCAGCCCAGTCGGACTAGCGGGACGTCGACAGACCCAGTACTTC

v_gene: TRBV11-2
abundance: NA
d_gene: TRBD1
j_gene: TRBJ1-5
CDR3aa: CASSQGQAGNQPQHF
CDR3nt: TGTGCCAGCAGCCAAGGACAGGCGGGAAATCAGCCCCAGCATTTT

v_gene: TRBV4-1
abundance: NA
d_gene: NA
j_gene: TRBJ2-2
CDR3aa: CASGPTIISGNTGELFF
CDR3nt: TGCGCCAGCGGCCCCACGATCATTAGCGGGAACACCGGGGAGCTGTTTTTT

v_gene: TRBV4-2
abundance: NA
d_gene: NA
j_gene: TRBJ1-3
CDR3aa: CASSQGTDGNTIYF
CDR3nt: TGTGCCAGCAGCCAGGGGACTGATGGAAACACCATATATTTT

v_gene: TRBV28
abundance: few
d_gene: TRBD1
j_gene: TRBJ1-2
CDR3aa: CASSFGQGYGYTF
CDR3nt: TGTGCCAGTTCCTTCGGACAGGGTTATGGCTACACCTTC

v_gene: TRBV4-3
abundance: few
d_gene: NA
j_gene: TRBJ1-5
CDR3aa: CASSQDTSNQPQHF
CDR3nt: TGCGCCAGCAGCCAAGACACCAGCAATCAGCCCCAGCATTTT

v_gene: TRBV7-9
abundance: NA
d_gene: NA
j_gene: TRBJ1-5
CDR3aa: CASSYDTQPQHF
CDR3nt: TGTGCCAGCAGTTACGACACTCAGCCCCAGCATTTT

v_gene: TRBV5-4
abundance: NA
d_gene: NA
j_gene: TRBJ2-5
CDR3aa: CASSLTGREETQYF
CDR3nt: TGTGCCAGCAGCTTGACAGGGAGAGAAGAGACCCAGTACTTC

v_gene: TRBV15
abundance: few
d_gene: NA
j_gene: TRBJ1-4
CDR3aa: CATSRDTGNEKLFF
CDR3nt: TGTGCCACCAGCAGAGATACAGGGAATGAAAAACTGTTTTTT

v_gene: TRBV11-2
abundance: NA
d_gene: NA
j_gene: TRBJ2-2
CDR3aa: CASSLDTGGELFF
CDR3nt: TGTGCCAGCAGCTTAGATACGGGCGGGGAGCTGTTTTTT

v_gene: TRBV9
abundance: few
d_gene: TRBD2
j_gene: TRBJ2-1
CDR3aa: CASSPPRTSGVVEFF
CDR3nt: TGTGCCAGCAGCCCTCCGCGGACTAGCGGCGTAGTTGAGTTCTTC

v_gene: TRBV6-6
abundance: few
d_gene: NA
j_gene: TRBJ2-1
CDR3aa: CASSSNQGYNEQFF
CDR3nt: TGTGCCAGCAGCTCGAATCAGGGATACAATGAGCAGTTCTTC

v_gene: TRBV7-8
abundance: few
d_gene: TRBD1
j_gene: TRBJ2-3
CDR3aa: CASSSHLDPGQALQYF
CDR3nt: TGTGCCAGCAGCTCCCACCTCGACCCGGGACAGGCCTTGCAGTATTTT

v_gene: TRBV6-5
abundance: NA
d_gene: TRBD1
j_gene: TRBJ2-7
CDR3aa: CASSTTGTGQYEQYF
CDR3nt: TGTGCCAGCAGTACCACCGGGACAGGGCAGTACGAGCAGTACTTC

v_gene: TRBV7-2
abundance: NA
d_gene: TRBD1
j_gene: TRBJ1-3
CDR3aa: CASSVTGGNTIYF
CDR3nt: TGTGCCAGCAGCGTGACAGGGGGAAACACCATATATTTT

v_gene: TRBV7-9
abundance: NA
d_gene: NA
j_gene: TRBJ2-5
CDR3aa: CASSSRGVETQYF
CDR3nt: TGTGCCAGCAGCTCCCGAGGCGTAGAGACCCAGTACTTC

v_gene: TRBV10-3
abundance: NA
d_gene: NA
j_gene: TRBJ2-2
CDR3aa: CAISEPSSRSENTGELFF
CDR3nt: TGTGCCATCAGTGAGCCTTCTAGCCGATCAGAGAACACCGGGGAGCTGTTTTTT

v_gene: TRBV5-4
abundance: NA
d_gene: NA
j_gene: TRBJ2-1
CDR3aa: CASSLVTRRGTYNEQFF
CDR3nt: TGTGCCAGCAGCTTAGTTACTAGGAGGGGAACCTACAATGAGCAGTTCTTC

v_gene: TRBV6-1
abundance: NA
d_gene: NA
j_gene: TRBJ2-1
CDR3aa: CASSVQFHNEQFF
CDR3nt: TGTGCCAGCAGTGTGCAGTTCCACAATGAGCAGTTCTTC

v_gene: TRBV29-1
abundance: few
d_gene: TRBD1
j_gene: TRBJ2-4
CDR3aa: CSVVTQGAAKNIQYF
CDR3nt: TGCAGCGTTGTGACACAGGGGGCGGCCAAAAACATTCAGTACTTC

v_gene: TRBV7-2
abundance: few
d_gene: NA
j_gene: TRBJ2-3
CDR3aa: CASSENTDTQYF
CDR3nt: TGTGCCAGCAGCGAAAACACAGATACGCAGTATTTT

v_gene: TRBV2
abundance: NA
d_gene: NA
j_gene: TRBJ2-1
CDR3aa: CVTSPSGLF
CDR3nt: TGTGTCACTAGCCCGTCCGGGCTCTTC

v_gene: TRBV9
abundance: few
d_gene: TRBD1
j_gene: TRBJ2-1
CDR3aa: CASSTRDRVSSYNEQFF
CDR3nt: TGTGCCAGCAGCACCCGGGACAGGGTTTCCTCCTACAATGAGCAGTTCTTC

v_gene: TRBV19
abundance: few
d_gene: NA
j_gene: TRBJ2-1
CDR3aa: CASSTITGSYNEQFF
CDR3nt: TGTGCCAGTAGTACTATCACGGGCTCCTACAATGAGCAGTTCTTC

v_gene: TRBV9
abundance: NA
d_gene: NA
j_gene: TRBJ2-1
CDR3aa: CASSPQGGLGLNEQFF
CDR3nt: TGTGCCAGCAGCCCTCAGGGGGGACTAGGTTTAAATGAGCAGTTCTTC

v_gene: TRBV20-1
abundance: few
d_gene: NA
j_gene: TRBJ2-7
CDR3aa: CSSLDIYEQYF
CDR3nt: TGCAGTTCCTTAGATATCTACGAGCAGTACTTC

v_gene: TRBV5-4
abundance: few
d_gene: NA
j_gene: TRBJ2-4
CDR3aa: CASSLKATQNIQYF
CDR3nt: TGTGCCAGCAGCTTGAAAGCGACCCAAAACATTCAGTACTTC

v_gene: TRBV6-6
abundance: NA
d_gene: TRBD2
j_gene: TRBJ2-5
CDR3aa: CATAGVRETQYF
CDR3nt: TGTGCCACCGCGGGAGTCAGGGAGACCCAGTACTTC

v_gene: TRBV4-3
abundance: NA
d_gene: TRBD1
j_gene: TRBJ1-2
CDR3aa: CASSQDRATGGSGYTF
CDR3nt: TGCGCCAGCAGCCAAGATCGGGCGACAGGGGGCTCTGGCTACACCTTC

v_gene: TRBV5-1
abundance: few
d_gene: NA
j_gene: TRBJ2-1
CDR3aa: CASSLGTQSYNEQFF
CDR3nt: TGCGCCAGCAGCTTGGGGACTCAATCCTACAATGAGCAGTTCTTC

v_gene: TRBV5-4
abundance: NA
d_gene: TRBD1
j_gene: TRBJ2-7
CDR3aa: CASSPGGTGDNYEQYF
CDR3nt: TGTGCCAGCAGCCCGGGCGGGACAGGGGACAACTACGAGCAGTACTTC

v_gene: TRBV4-3
abundance: few
d_gene: NA
j_gene: TRBJ2-3
CDR3aa: CASSQARTDTQYF
CDR3nt: TGCGCCAGCAGCCAAGCCCGCACAGATACGCAGTATTTT